This T cell receptor (beta chain) was captured in a study of blood T cell repertoires in COVID-19. This CDR3 is built from 15 residues. V was pared by 0 bases and J by 5 bases, with 5 bases of the junction left unmatched. The germline CDR1 and CDR2 sequences are GTSNPN and SVGIG (reference sequence). Authors' data handling: Amplification with reference gene primers provided the estimates of nucleated cell counts. Sequenced by immunoSEQ multiplex PCR; TCRdb stores in-frame clones only, minus some. The V and J calls and the clone size are those of that table, but D and trimming were determined from the DNA. This table has roughly 190,000 clones, 75% to 85% appearing once.

This TCR was sampled from a middle-aged man who had recovered from COVID-19. Sequenced: PBMCs or T cells enriched from blood (not recorded which). The V call is TRBV30, the J call TRBJ2-2; 8 bases line up with TRBD2. The CDR3 here is CAWSVPAGDTGELFF. The CDR3 DNA follows: TGTGCCTGGAGTGTACCAGCGGGAGATACCGGGGAGCTGTTTTTT.